Following are 18 T cell receptor beta chains from one sample sequenced in a study of cytomegalovirus exposure and HLA in healthy donors. The PCR had 60 Vbeta and 13 Jbeta primers. TCRdb's table, derived via immunoSEQ multiplex PCR, lists solely in-frame clones and lacks some. The repertoire holds approximately 220,000 clones, with about 79% as singletons. The sample was PBMCs. These TCRs come from a man younger than 35 in good health and CMV-seronegative.

This chain uses TRBV29-1 with TRBJ1-5; D is unresolved. This CDR3 comprises 13 residues. V lost 4 bases and J 3 bases, leaving 10 bases between the germline ends. In germline, CDR1 is SQVTM, CDR2 ANQGSEA. CDR3 sequence (DNA): TGCAGCGTTGTCGAGTTCGTCAATCAGCCCCAGCATTTT. Protein product: CSVVEFVNQPQHF.

The chain couples TRBV28 to TRBJ2-7; the D gene is possibly TRBD2 (5 bases). Trimming took off 10 bases at V and 0 bases at J, with 13 bases between the two ends. The CDR3 has 13 residues. Germline lookup yields CDR1 MDHEN and CDR2 SYDVKM. The CDR3 coding sequence is TGTGCCACCATAGGGAGCCTCTCCTACGAGCAGTACTTC. Protein product: CATIGSLSYEQYF.

The chain has TRBV5-6 and TRBJ1-1; possibly TRBD1 for D (5 bases). CDR1 is SGHDT and CDR2 is YYEEEE in the germline V gene. Trimming shortened V by 1 base and J by 0 bases, and 16 bases separated the two germline ends. The CDR3 is made up of 17 amino acids. CDR3 in amino acids: CASSLRWGGAVNTEAFF. In nucleotides, the CDR3 is TGTGCCAGCAGCTTGCGTTGGGGCGGGGCGGTGAACACTGAAGCTTTCTTT.

The gene calls are TRBV6-5 and TRBJ2-7; TRBD2 aligns across 7 bases. V lost 6 bases, J lost 4 bases, and 9 bases stayed unmatched. The CDR3 length is 14 residues. Germline CDR1 and CDR2: MNHEY and SVGAGI. The CDR3 bases are TGTGCCAGCAGAACCTCGCGCGGGGGATACGAGCAGTACTTC. Its translation: CASRTSRGGYEQYF.

This CDR3 is CSVTVGQDTEAFF. CDR3 nucleotides: TGCAGCGTTACCGTCGGACAGGACACTGAAGCTTTCTTT. J is TRBJ1-1 and V is TRBV29-1; 7 bases fit TRBD1. The CDR3 extends over 13 amino acids. Germline V CDR1 and CDR2: SQVTM, ANQGSEA. The V and J ends lost 5 bases and 3 bases, in that order; junction bases with no gene match: 6.

This chain joins TRBV4-3 and TRBJ2-2; 7 positions agree with TRBD1. The V and J ends lost 3 bases and 6 bases, in that order; junction bases with no gene match: 10. The germline CDR1 and CDR2 sequences are LGHNA and YSLEER. The CDR3 spans 16 residues. The CDR3 sequence is CASSHVTGAWPGELFF. CDR3 DNA: TGCGCCAGCAGCCATGTTACAGGGGCGTGGCCCGGGGAGCTGTTTTTT.

The rearrangement uses TRBV25-1 and TRBJ2-5, with D perhaps matching TRBD1 (6 bases). The last part of the DNA fits TRBJ2-7 better; the J call may be wrong. Per germline, CDR1 MGHDK and CDR2 SYGVNS. The CDR3 loop spans 15 amino acids. Written as DNA, the CDR3 is TGTGCCAGCTTAATACGGACAGTACCCTTCTACGAGCAGTACTTC. Translated: CASLIRTVPFYEQYF.

This clone was recorded once. The chain employs TRBV5-1 and TRBJ2-3, with TRBD2 matching 11 bases. Germline CDR1 reads SGHRS; CDR2 reads YFSETQ. The CDR3 totals 16 residues. J lost 2 bases, V lost 4 bases, and 6 bases had no gene match. DNA of the CDR3: TGCGCCAGCAGCAGTAGCGGGGGGGGAGTCACAGATACGCAGTATTTT. Translated, it gives CASSSSGGGVTDTQYF.

This clone has just a few counts. The chain uses TRBV4-2 and TRBJ1-1, with 7 bases identical to TRBD1. Per the germline V gene, CDR1 is LGHNA and CDR2 is YNFKEQ. CDR3 length: 13 residues. The junction had 3 bases not matched to a gene; V was cut back by 4 bases and J by 4 bases. DNA for the CDR3: TGTGCCAGCAGCCGCACAGGGGTCACTGAAGCTTTCTTT. Translation gives CASSRTGVTEAFF.

The V and J genes are TRBV6-5 and TRBJ1-1; maybe TRBD1 (5 bases). The CDR3 length is 15 residues. Germline CDR1 reads MNHEY; CDR2 reads SVGAGI. The V end lost 8 bases, the J end lost 1 base, and 17 bases lay between the germline ends. The CDR3 spells CASGALSYRNTEAFF. The CDR3, as DNA: TGTGCCAGCGGGGCTCTATCGTACAGGAACACTGAAGCTTTCTTT.

As regards this clone: The junction departs from germline at one end; a sequencing error may be responsible. The V call is TRBV7-7, the J call TRBJ1-1; D not resolved. This CDR3 is 15 amino acids long. The V gene's germline CDR1 is SSHAT and CDR2 FNYEAQ (reference sequence). CDR3 DNA: TGTGCTAGCAGCCCAGCGCTGGGCCCCGGGGCTGAAGCTTTCTTT. This encodes CASSPALGPGAEAFF.

The chain uses TRBV11-2 and TRBJ1-1; D unresolved. Germline V gene sequence: CDR1 SGHAT, CDR2 FQNNGV. The CDR3 extends over 12 amino acids. V dropped 3 bases and J dropped 4 bases, with 6 bases sitting between them. The CDR3 spells CASSFEGTEAFF. CDR3 coding DNA: TGTGCCAGCAGCTTCGAGGGCACTGAAGCTTTCTTT.

The chain is built from TRBV15 and TRBJ2-2, with 7 positions matching TRBD1. In germline, CDR1 is LNHNV, CDR2 YYDKDF (reference sequence). This CDR3 contains 14 residues. The ends lost 9 bases at V and 4 bases at J; junction bases unmatched: 8. CDR3 DNA sequence: TGTGCCACGGCAGGGACAGACTCCACCGGGGAGCTGTTTTTT. It codes for CATAGTDSTGELFF.

The rearrangement uses TRBV18 and TRBJ2-5; D uncertain. Judging by the DNA end, TRBJ2-7 fits better; the J call may be wrong. From germline, CDR1 is KGHSH and CDR2 LQKENI. The CDR3 length is 12 residues. The CDR3 protein is CASSPPSYEQYF. For the CDR3, the DNA is TGTGCCAGCTCACCACCCTCCTACGAGCAGTACTTC.

The V gene is TRBV27, the J gene TRBJ2-1; 11 nucleotides match TRBD2. Unmatched junction bases numbered 4, after V lost 3 bases and J lost 0 bases. The CDR3 loop spans 17 amino acids. Germline assignment: CDR1 MNHEY and CDR2 SMNVEV (reference sequence). This CDR3 reads CASSLASGGSSYNEQFF. The DNA for the CDR3 is TGTGCCAGCAGTTTGGCTAGCGGGGGGAGCTCCTACAATGAGCAGTTCTTC.

V is TRBV6-6 and J is TRBJ2-3; TRBD2 is a possible D gene (6 bases). The CDR3 is 14 residues long. Germline lookup yields CDR1 MNHNY and CDR2 SVGAGI (reference sequence). The V end was cut by 6 bases, the J end by 2 bases, with 12 bases between. The CDR3 DNA reads as TGTGCCAGCAGGTTCAGCGGGTCCACAGATACGCAGTATTTT. It specifies CASRFSGSTDTQYF.

In this sample, this clone turned up once. V gene TRBV1 combines with J gene TRBJ2-7; the table assigns TRBD2, which was not confirmed against the DNA. TRBV1 is annotated as a pseudogene. The CDR3 totals 17 residues. CDR3 nucleotides: TGCACCAGCAGCCAAGTCACGCTAGCGGGGGGTACCTACGAGCAGTACTTC. Residues: CTSSQVTLAGGTYEQYF.

The chain employs TRBV4-3 and TRBJ2-7, with TRBD2 identical over 9 bases. The germline CDR1 and CDR2 sequences are LGHNA and YSLEER. The CDR3 covers 16 residues. Losses at the gene ends were 1 base for V and 4 bases for J; bases not matched to a gene: 8. The CDR3: CASSQARTSELYEQYF. CDR3 coding DNA: TGCGCCAGCAGCCAAGCCCGGACTAGCGAACTTTACGAGCAGTACTTC.